This entry lists 8 T cell receptor beta chains sequenced from one sample in a study of OX40 agonist ivuxolimab in advanced cancers. Library generation was performed with the immunoSEQ multiplex PCR assay. In its TCRdb copy, this immuneACCESS table keeps in-frame sequences only and misses some clones. Where compared with another copy, unresolved V genes explain less than half of these, and the others have no known cause. This sample lists roughly 91,000 clones; 80% to 90% were detected once. The ten largest clones add up to roughly 0.8% of the sample. The sequencing used CD4+ or CD8+ T cells sorted from blood, collected in a trial of the OX40 agonist ivuxolimab. The receptors were gathered from an adult with an advanced solid tumor such as melanoma, head and neck, liver or kidney cancer.

This chain connects TRBV6-6 to TRBJ1-2; the D gene is possibly TRBD1 (5 bases). Trimming cost V 6 bases and J 10 bases, with 9 bases left between them. The V gene's germline CDR1 is MNHNY and CDR2 SVGAGI (reference sequence). The CDR3 length is 10 residues. The CDR3 DNA follows: TGTGCCAGCAGCCTAGGGGACTACACCTTC. It codes for CASSLGDYTF.

The V and J genes are TRBV2 and TRBJ1-3; weak D call: TRBD1 (5 bases). The CDR3 sequence is 12 residues long. CDR1 and CDR2 (germline): SNHLY, FYNNEI. Trimming left V 11 bases short and J 2 bases short, with 10 bases between. The CDR3 nucleotides are TGTGCCGACCGGGGGGCTGGAAACACCATATATTTT. It translates to CADRGAGNTIYF. The full variable domain, completed using reference TRBV2 and TRBJ1-3, is EPEVTQTPSHQVTQMGQEVILRCVPISNHLYFYWYRQILGQKVEFLVSFYNNEISEKSEIFDDQFSVERPDGSNFTLKIRSTKLEDSAMYFCADRGAGNTIYFGEGSWLTVV.

The V and J genes are TRBV11-2 and TRBJ2-7; D gene unclear. The CDR3 has 13 residues. Germline CDR1 is SGHAT and CDR2 is FQNNGV. The V end lost 5 bases, the J end lost 6 bases, and 14 bases lay between the germline ends. This chain's CDR3 is CASSVAGPPEQYF. In DNA form, the CDR3 reads TGTGCCAGCAGCGTCGCCGGGCCCCCCGAGCAGTACTTC.

The chain uses TRBV2 and TRBJ1-2, with 7 bases aligning to TRBD1. The CDR3 is 15 residues long. V lost 4 bases and J lost 4; bases outside the gene matches: 9. CDR1 is SNHLY, CDR2 FYNNEI, per germline. The CDR3 coding sequence is TGTGCCAGCAGTGCCTCCTCGGCAGGGGGCTATGGCTACACCTTC. It translates to CASSASSAGGYGYTF.

The V gene is TRBV6-5, the J gene TRBJ2-7; D may correspond to TRBD1 or TRBD2 (5 bases each). Germline CDR1 is MNHEY and CDR2 is SVGAGI. The CDR3 spans 14 residues. Trimming removed 1 base from V and 3 bases from J, with 10 bases in between. The CDR3 nucleotides are TGTGCCAGCAGTTACTGGGGGATCAACTACGAGCAGTACTTC. Its protein product is CASSYWGINYEQYF.

J is TRBJ1-5 and V is TRBV27; D is possibly TRBD1 (5 bases). Trimming cost V 6 bases and J 0 bases, with 15 bases left between them. There are 16 residues in the CDR3. Germline loops: CDR1 MNHEY, CDR2 SMNVEV (reference sequence). The CDR3 loop reads CASRPSGAGSNQPQHF. The CDR3 coding sequence is TGTGCCAGCAGGCCCTCCGGGGCGGGTAGCAATCAGCCCCAGCATTTT.

The chain has TRBV28 and TRBJ2-6; D is tentatively TRBD1 or TRBD2 (6 bases each). There are 18 residues in the CDR3. Per germline, CDR1 MDHEN and CDR2 SYDVKM. Trimming took off 4 bases at V and 1 base at J, with 17 bases between the two ends. CDR3 region: CASSSTGADRSGANVLTF. The CDR3 region has the DNA TGTGCCAGCAGTTCCACGGGGGCAGACAGGTCTGGGGCCAACGTCCTGACTTTC.

The V gene is TRBV7-2, the J gene TRBJ2-4; D possibly corresponds to TRBD1 (5 bases). This CDR3 is built from 14 residues. Trimming shortened V by 5 bases and J by 3 bases, and 11 bases separated the two germline ends. Germline V gives CDR1 SGHTA, CDR2 FQGNSA. The CDR3 protein is CASSPQGFKNIQYF. In DNA form, the CDR3 reads TGTGCCAGCAGCCCTCAGGGATTCAAAAACATTCAGTACTTC.